Below, 9 T cell receptor beta chains from the same sample are listed, as sequenced in a study of cytomegalovirus exposure and HLA in healthy donors. PCR used 60 Vbeta primers and 13 Jbeta primers. TCRdb keeps only in-frame clones here, not all; method: immunoSEQ multiplex PCR. Among 150,000 to 200,000 clones listed, more than 75% were seen once. Material for sequencing was PBMCs. These receptors came from a woman aged 40 to 50 in good health and CMV-seronegative.

The chain recombines TRBV6-6 with TRBJ2-5, with a possible D match to TRBD2 (7 bases). Germline CDR1 and CDR2: MNHNY and SVGAGI (reference sequence). V lost 8 bases and J lost 5, with 18 bases in between. The CDR3 is 14 amino acids. CDR3 in DNA: TGTGCCAGCGTCGCCGAGGGGGGGCTGGAGACCCAGTACTTC. Its translation: CASVAEGGLETQYF.

This clone was detected a few times. The V and J genes are TRBV19 and TRBJ1-2; 10 nucleotides match TRBD1. The CDR3 loop spans 15 amino acids. The germline V gene encodes CDR1 LNHDA and CDR2 SQIVND (reference sequence). V shed 5 bases, J shed 4 bases, and the junction held 7 bases outside the gene matches. DNA of the CDR3: TGTGCCAGTAGTCCCACCGGGACAGGGGTCTATGGCTACACCTTC. As protein: CASSPTGTGVYGYTF.

The chain joins TRBV6-5 to TRBJ2-7; 8 bases agree with TRBD1. Germline V lookup: CDR1 MNHEY, CDR2 SVGAGI. The V segment lost 3 bases and the J segment 6 bases; nucleotides outside the gene matches: 13. The CDR3 sequence is 16 residues long. In nucleotides, the CDR3 is TGTGCCAGCAGTTATGATTCGGGGACAGGTACATCCGAGCAGTACTTC. It codes for CASSYDSGTGTSEQYF.

The genes are TRBV28 and TRBJ1-4, with 7 nucleotides matching TRBD1. The V gene's germline CDR1 is MDHEN and CDR2 SYDVKM. The trim removed 2 bases at V and 8 bases at J, leaving 8 bases unmatched. The CDR3 length is 15 residues. CDR3 DNA sequence: TGTGCCAGCAGTTTAAGGGGGCCTCGGGGCGAAAAACTGTTTTTT. This encodes CASSLRGPRGEKLFF.

This clone was seen more than once but under ten times. The chain uses TRBV4-3 and TRBJ2-1, with D unresolved. The CDR3 has 18 residues. The V end lost 4 bases, the J end lost 0 bases, and 19 bases lay between the germline ends. CDR1 and CDR2 (germline): LGHNA, YSLEER. The CDR3 DNA reads TGCGCCAGCAGCCCTTACCCGAGTGCAACGAGCTCCTACAATGAGCAGTTCTTC. This translates into CASSPYPSATSSYNEQFF.

This chain joins TRBV5-1 and TRBJ2-1; tentatively, D is TRBD1 (5 bases). CDR3 length: 14 residues. The germline V and J ends were trimmed by 5 bases and 8 bases, with 17 bases remaining between them. Germline loops: CDR1 SGHRS, CDR2 YFSETQ. The CDR3 here is CASSLWGPPDEQFF. CDR3 sequence (DNA): TGCGCCAGCAGTCTCTGGGGCCCTCCTGATGAGCAGTTCTTC. Filled out from reference TRBV5-1 and TRBJ2-1, the complete variable domain reads KAGVTQTPRYLIKTRGQQVTLSCSPISGHRSVSWYQQTPGQGLQFLFEYFSETQRNKGNFPGRFSGRQFSNSRSEMNVSTLELGDSALYLCASSLWGPPDEQFFGPGTRLTVL.

This chain joins TRBV7-9 and TRBJ2-3; 12 bases map to TRBD2. This CDR3 is built from 13 residues. The V gene end was trimmed by 8 bases and the J gene end by 5 bases; junction bases not matched to a gene: 2. Germline values: CDR1 SEHNR, CDR2 FQNEAQ (reference sequence). DNA for the CDR3: TGTGCCAGCGGACTAGCGGGGTTAGATACGCAGTATTTT. It is translated as CASGLAGLDTQYF.

The V and J genes are TRBV7-9 and TRBJ2-1; 13 nucleotides align to TRBD2. This CDR3 contains 17 residues. The germline V gene encodes CDR1 SEHNR and CDR2 FQNEAQ (reference sequence). J gave up 2 bases and V 5 bases, and 6 bases lay outside the gene matches. CDR3 DNA sequence: TGTGCCAGCAGCCCACCGACTAGCGGGGGGCCCTACAATGAGCAGTTCTTC. Encoded protein: CASSPPTSGGPYNEQFF. Full variable domain (outside the CDR3, taken from reference TRBV7-9 and TRBJ2-1): DTGVSQNPRHKITKRGQNVTFRCDPISEHNRLYWYRQTLGQGPEFLTYFQNEAQLEKSRLLSDRFSAERPKGSFSTLEIQRTEQGDSAMYLCASSPPTSGGPYNEQFFGPGTRLTVL.

On this clone: Sequence at one end of the junction differs from germline and may be a read error. The chain joins TRBV9 to TRBJ1-2; weak D call: TRBD1 (6 bases). The CDR3 extends over 13 amino acids. CDR1 is SGDLS, CDR2 YYNGEE, per germline. DNA of the CDR3: TGTGCCGGCAGCGTGGACAGAAACTATGGCTACACCTTC. It codes for CAGSVDRNYGYTF.